These 14 T cell receptor beta chains share one sample of origin, sequenced in a study of cytomegalovirus exposure and HLA in healthy donors. In the PCR, 60 Vbeta and 13 Jbeta primers were used. Using immunoSEQ multiplex PCR, the repertoire was profiled, and TCRdb retains in-frame clones only, with some absent. This sample's table reports about 200,000 clones. Material: PBMCs. These receptors were taken from a woman aged 25-40 years in good health and CMV-seropositive.

The rearrangement links TRBV4-2 to TRBJ2-2; the match to TRBD1 covers 9 bases. Germline loops: CDR1 LGHNA, CDR2 YNFKEQ. The CDR3 sequence is 16 residues long. With V trimmed by 1 base and J by 5 bases, 5 bases remained unmatched. CDR3 nucleotide sequence: TGTGCCAGCAGCCAAGGGACAGGGGTTCGGACCGGGGAGCTGTTTTTT. Amino acid sequence: CASSQGTGVRTGELFF.

J is TRBJ2-7 and V is TRBV27, with D tentatively TRBD2 (5 bases). Looked up from germline, CDR1 is MNHEY and CDR2 is SMNVEV (reference sequence). Trimming removed 5 bases from V and 4 bases from J, with 24 bases in between. The CDR3 totals 17 residues. CDR3 DNA: TGTGCCAGCAGTCCCACCAGGCTACCCGGGGAAATATACGAGCAGTACTTC. This sequence encodes CASSPTRLPGEIYEQYF.

The genes are TRBV11-2 and TRBJ2-4; the D is unclear. Germline-derived CDR1 and CDR2 are SGHAT and FQNNGV. The V and J ends lost 5 bases and 0 bases respectively, with 17 bases between them. This CDR3 has 17 amino acids. The CDR3 spells CASSPPVETRAKNIQYF. The CDR3 DNA reads TGTGCCAGCAGCCCCCCTGTGGAGACCCGAGCCAAAAACATTCAGTACTTC.

This chain links TRBV4-3 with TRBJ2-1, with TRBD2 identical over 8 bases. With 1 base clipped from V and 6 bases from J, the junction kept 8 bases outside the gene matches. CDR1 is LGHNA and CDR2 is YSLEER in the germline V gene. This CDR3 is 16 amino acids long. The CDR3 DNA is TGCGCCAGCAGCCAAGGTACGGCGGGAGGTTTCAATGAGCAGTTCTTC. Amino acid sequence: CASSQGTAGGFNEQFF.

The chain links TRBV6-1 to TRBJ1-2; 9 bases map to TRBD1. The CDR3 has 14 residues. CDR1 and CDR2 (germline): MNHNS, SASEGT. Losses at the gene ends were 3 bases for V and 8 bases for J; bases not matched to a gene: 7. The DNA for the CDR3 is TGTGCCAGCAGTGAGACCGGGACAGGGATAGGCTACACCTTC. Protein sequence: CASSETGTGIGYTF.

This sequence joins TRBV7-7 and TRBJ1-3; 9 positions match TRBD1. Germline CDR1 reads SSHAT; CDR2 reads FNYEAQ (reference sequence). The CDR3 is 15 amino acids. The ends lost 4 bases at V and 2 bases at J; junction bases unmatched: 3. The CDR3 nucleotides read TGTGCCAGCAGCTCGGGACAGGGCCCTGGAAACACCATATATTTT. It codes for CASSSGQGPGNTIYF.

The chain links TRBV5-1 to TRBJ2-5; TRBD1 matches at 10 bases. V shed 4 bases, J shed 5 bases, and the junction held 8 bases outside the gene matches. CDR3 length equals 15 residues. Germline-derived CDR1 and CDR2 are SGHRS and YFSETQ. The CDR3 loop reads CASSQIPDRGETQYF. The CDR3 nucleotides are TGCGCCAGCAGCCAAATCCCGGACAGGGGGGAGACCCAGTACTTC.

The chain couples TRBV7-2 to TRBJ2-1; 13 bases line up with TRBD2. Germline V gene data show CDR1 as SGHTA and CDR2 as FQGNSA. There are 17 residues in the CDR3. V lost 5 bases and J lost 9; bases outside the gene matches: 13. CDR3 bases: TGTGCCAGCAGCCCCGAGGTACTAGCGGGAGGGACGGGTGAGCAGTTCTTC. As protein: CASSPEVLAGGTGEQFF.

The V gene is TRBV5-1, the J gene TRBJ1-5; 8 nucleotides align to TRBD1. The CDR3 loop spans 15 amino acids. Germline V gene lookup returns CDR1 SGHRS and CDR2 YFSETQ. Unmatched junction bases numbered 8, after V lost 4 bases and J lost 5 bases. CDR3 sequence: CASSPSGQVDQPQHF. In nucleotides, the CDR3 is TGCGCCAGCAGCCCCTCGGGACAGGTCGATCAGCCCCAGCATTTT. The entire variable domain, with the rest obtained from reference TRBV5-1 and TRBJ1-5, is as follows: KAGVTQTPRYLIKTRGQQVTLSCSPISGHRSVSWYQQTPGQGLQFLFEYFSETQRNKGNFPGRFSGRQFSNSRSEMNVSTLELGDSALYLCASSPSGQVDQPQHFGDGTRLSIL.

The chain joins TRBV7-8 to TRBJ1-5; maybe TRBD1 (5 bases). The CDR3 spans 15 residues. Trimming shortened V by 2 bases and J by 7 bases, and 15 bases separated the two germline ends. Per germline, CDR1 SGHVS and CDR2 FQNEAQ. CDR3 in amino acids: CASSLFFRVEQPQHF. CDR3 nucleotides: TGTGCCAGCAGCTTATTCTTCAGGGTTGAACAGCCCCAGCATTTT. Drawing the rest from reference TRBV7-8 and TRBJ1-5, the complete variable domain is GAGVSQSPRYKVAKRGQDVALRCDPISGHVSLFWYQQALGQGPEFLTYFQNEAQLDKSGLPSDRFFAERPEGSVSTLKIQRTQQEDSAVYLCASSLFFRVEQPQHFGDGTRLSIL.

This chain joins TRBV7-9 and TRBJ2-3; 7 nucleotides line up with TRBD1. Germline values: CDR1 SEHNR, CDR2 FQNEAQ (reference sequence). This CDR3 is 15 amino acids long. Losses at the gene ends were 5 bases for V and 2 bases for J; bases not matched to a gene: 7. The CDR3 sequence: CASSPSGQLTDTQYF. The CDR3 DNA reads TGTGCCAGCAGCCCCTCGGGACAGCTCACAGATACGCAGTATTTT.

The genes are TRBV29-1 and TRBJ2-3; 8 nucleotides line up with TRBD1. After removal of 4 bases from V and 10 bases from J, the junction contained 16 bases not matched to a gene. This CDR3 is built from 15 residues. Per the germline V gene, CDR1 is SQVTM and CDR2 is ANQGSEA. The CDR3 protein is CSVVPGGAFIGAQYF. The DNA for the CDR3 is TGCAGCGTTGTACCAGGGGGCGCGTTTATCGGGGCGCAGTATTTT.

This chain uses TRBV19 with TRBJ1-2, with a tentative D call TRBD1 (6 bases). CDR1 LNHDA and CDR2 SQIVND come from the germline V gene (reference sequence). V gave up 3 bases and J gave up 3 bases, with 11 bases separating them. This CDR3 contains 14 residues. This CDR3 is CASSIGGAYYGYTF. CDR3 nucleotide sequence: TGTGCCAGTAGTATTGGGGGCGCGTACTATGGCTACACCTTC.

The V and J genes are TRBV18 and TRBJ1-1, with 7 bases that match TRBD1. Germline CDR1 reads KGHSH; CDR2 reads LQKENI. V dropped 4 bases and J dropped 3; count of bases not matched to a gene: 8. This CDR3 comprises 15 residues. CDR3 protein: CASSQGGRGDTEAFF. CDR3 sequence (DNA): TGTGCCAGCTCACAAGGAGGCAGGGGGGACACTGAAGCTTTCTTT.